Below are 13 T cell receptor beta chains sequenced from a single sample in a study of tumor-infiltrating lymphocytes in oesophageal squamous cell carcinoma. One entry per CDR3 protein, called by TCRdb with MiXCR from the PCR reads. This repertoire shows approximately 18,000 distinct CDR3 sequences, 45% to 50% found once; its top ten account for about 20%. Input material: esophageal tumor tissue. The receptors come from a male donor with esophageal squamous cell carcinoma.

The chain has TRBV7-2 and TRBJ2-4; D perhaps matches TRBD2 (5 bases). Germline CDR1 SGHTA, CDR2 FQGNSA. With 4 bases removed from V and 5 bases from J, the gap between germline ends came to 9 bases. The CDR3 has 13 residues. In DNA, the CDR3 is TGTGCCAGCAGCTCCGGGGTACAAAACATTCAGTACTTC. As protein: CASSSGVQNIQYF.

This chain links TRBV6-6 with TRBJ2-5, with 10 nucleotides matching TRBD1. CDR1 is MNHNY and CDR2 is SVGAGI in the germline V gene (reference sequence). This CDR3 is built from 12 residues. The J segment lost 12 bases and the V segment lost 10 bases, leaving 11 bases of the junction unmatched. CDR3 in amino acids: CAMGQGTYEEYF. The CDR3 DNA sequence: TGTGCCATGGGACAGGGGACTTACGAGGAGTACTTC.

Concerning this clonotype: A junction boundary mismatches the germline segment, possibly from a read error. The chain has TRBV7-7 and TRBJ1-5, with D uncertain. Germline V gene lookup returns CDR1 SSHAT and CDR2 FNYEAQ (reference sequence). This CDR3 spans 13 amino acids. The chain's CDR3 is CASSLVHGEPQHF. The DNA of the CDR3 is TGTGCTAGCAGCTTAGTTCATGGGGAGCCCCAGCATTTT.

The V gene is TRBV11-2, the J gene TRBJ2-1; D possibly uses TRBD1 or TRBD2 (5 bases each). V was cut by 1 base and J by 4 bases, with 8 bases left in between. The CDR3 has 14 amino acids. Germline values: CDR1 SGHAT, CDR2 FQNNGV. This CDR3 is CASSLGGIYNEQFF. The CDR3 bases are TGTGCCAGCAGCTTAGGGGGGATTTACAATGAGCAGTTCTTC.

Relative to its sample, this clonotype is medium-sized (0.01 to 0.1%). The J gene is TRBJ2-1, the V gene TRBV28; TRBD2 might be the D (6 bases). This CDR3 has 14 amino acids. Germline loops: CDR1 MDHEN, CDR2 SYDVKM. V dropped 4 bases and J dropped 2 bases, with 9 bases sitting between them. The CDR3 coding sequence is TGTGCCAGCAGTTCCGGGGGTCCCTACAATGAGCAGTTCTTC. This encodes CASSSGGPYNEQFF. Together with reference TRBV28 and TRBJ2-1, the CDR3 gives the full variable domain: DVKVTQSSRYLVKRTGEKVFLECVQDMDHENMFWYRQDPGLGLRLIYFSYDVKMKEKGDIPEGYSVSREKKERFSLILESASTNQTSMYLCASSSGGPYNEQFFGPGTRLTVL.

Comment on this clonotype: Since a much larger clone is just one base distant, this may be a read error. The V call is TRBV4-3, the J call TRBJ2-3, with a weak D call TRBD2 (6 bases). The J call may not be correct, given that the DNA end is closer to TRBJ2-7. The germline V gene has CDR1 LGHNA and CDR2 YSLEER. The CDR3 is 16 residues long. The chain's CDR3 is CASSQEGGGSYNEQYF. The CDR3 nucleotides are TGCGCCAGCAGCCAAGAGGGGGGAGGCTCCTACAATGAGCAGTACTTC.

The chain uses TRBV11-2 and TRBJ2-1; 10 bases map to TRBD2. The CDR3 is 15 residues long. V was clipped by 4 bases and J by 6 bases; unmatched bases: 6. Germline CDR1 is SGHAT and CDR2 is FQNNGV. This CDR3 is CASSSLAGPSNEQFF. The CDR3 DNA is TGTGCCAGCAGCTCACTAGCGGGACCTTCCAATGAGCAGTTCTTC.

This clonotype has a single count. A read error may produce the germline difference seen at one junction end. This chain links TRBV27 with TRBJ2-5; TRBD1 aligns across 9 bases. The J call may be faulty, since TRBJ2-6 better matches the DNA end. CDR3 size: 20 residues. The germline V gene has CDR1 MNHEY and CDR2 SMNVEV (reference sequence). The CDR3 is CTSSLVRDLPDRGGANVLTF. The CDR3 DNA reads TGCACCAGCAGTTTGGTTAGGGACCTACCGGACAGGGGTGGGGCCAACGTCCTGACTTTC.

This chain links TRBV7-6 with TRBJ1-2; TRBD1 agrees at 10 bases. The CDR3 has 14 amino acids. Germline V CDR1 and CDR2: SGHVS, FNYEAQ. Trimming cost V 2 bases and J 9 bases; bases outside gene matches: 6. This CDR3 reads CASSLLGQGFRYTF. The CDR3 DNA sequence: TGTGCCAGCAGCTTATTGGGACAGGGGTTCCGCTACACCTTC.

The chain recombines TRBV7-3 with TRBJ2-2, with D possibly matching TRBD1 (5 bases). The V end lost 4 bases, the J end lost 5 bases, and 8 bases lay between the germline ends. Germline V gene data show CDR1 as SGHTA and CDR2 as FQGTGA. The CDR3 has 13 residues. The CDR3 reads CASSSQVTGELFF. The CDR3 nucleotides are TGTGCCAGCAGCTCACAGGTGACCGGGGAGCTGTTTTTT.

There are many counts of this clonotype. The chain has TRBV10-1 and TRBJ2-3, with D perhaps TRBD2 (6 bases). Trimming stripped 3 bases from V and 2 bases from J, with 24 bases between. This CDR3 spans 19 amino acids. The germline V gene has CDR1 WNHNN and CDR2 SYGVQD (reference sequence). The CDR3 nucleotides are TGCGCCAGCAGTGAACGGTATCCGCGGGGCCCAATCCTCACAGATACGCAGTATTTT. Amino acid sequence: CASSERYPRGPILTDTQYF.

This clonotype was found many times. The CDR3 reads CASSGGGGRTDTQYF. The CDR3 nucleotides are TGTGCCAGCAGTGGGGGGGGGGGGCGCACAGATACGCAGTATTTT. The rearrangement links TRBV6-1 to TRBJ2-3; D is possibly TRBD2 (7 bases). The CDR3 is 15 amino acids. The V and J ends lost 4 bases and 1 base respectively, with 12 bases between them. The germline CDR1 and CDR2 sequences are MNHNS and SASEGT.

In regard to this clonotype: This may be a read error, as it is one base from a much larger clone. This chain uses TRBV19 with TRBJ2-3; 9 bases line up with TRBD2. Germline CDR1 LNHDA, CDR2 SQIVND (reference sequence). J lost 14 bases, V lost 2 bases, and 23 bases had no gene match. The CDR3 contains 18 residues. CDR3 amino acids: CASSIRQAGGSRTGELYF. The CDR3 coding sequence is TGTGCCAGTAGTATACGACAAGCGGGGGGTTCTCGTACCGGGGAGCTGTATTTT.